Described below is a single T cell receptor (beta chain) sequence and its context. Original data processing: Reference gene primer amplification yielded estimated nucleated cell counts. Assay used: immunoSEQ multiplex PCR; TCRdb lists only in-frame clones, some missing. V, J and clone size reflect that table, while D and trimming were determined from the DNA. The sample contains 200,000 to 250,000 clones, roughly 90% of which appear only once. The sample is drawn from a study of blood T cell repertoires in COVID-19. Looking at the study overall: Samples came from the United States, Italy and Spain, spanning acute and convalescent COVID-19. The analysed material was cDNA or gDNA that came from T cells, B-cell-depleted T cells, or PBMCs.

The receptor's source is a man aged 55 to 69 who had recovered from COVID-19. Sequencing was done on a sample of peripheral blood.

The CDR3 loop reads CASSVDEGGISGNTIYF. In nucleotides, the CDR3 is TGTGCCAGCAGCGTAGATGAGGGAGGGATCTCTGGAAACACCATATATTTT. The rearrangement uses TRBV9 and TRBJ1-3; D is undetermined. This CDR3 contains 17 residues. The V end lost 0 bases, the J end lost 0 bases, and 13 bases lay between the germline ends. The germline gives CDR1 SGDLS, CDR2 YYNGEE.